Listed below are T cell receptor beta chains from one sample, sequenced in a study of T cell responses to AZD1222 COVID-19 vaccine. Produced via immunoSEQ multiplex PCR; TCRdb's table is partial and in-frame only. Here the sample spans some 150,000 clones, around 92% being singletons. Sequencing was performed on peripheral blood, taken 28 days after the second AZD1222 dose. The receptors come from an adult who received the AZD1222 COVID-19 vaccine. Both conserved end residues are part of each CDR3. The order of the fields is D gene, V gene, clone size, J gene, CDR3 protein, CDR3 DNA. A D gene is named only where the DNA matches it firmly. For some rows the clone size is stated as once, few or many, or as a class when expanded; others skip it.

NA	TRBV5-8	NA	TRBJ1-2	CASSAPYGYTF	TGTGCCAGCAGCGCGCCTTATGGCTACACCTTC
NA	TRBV6-2/TRBV6-3	NA	TRBJ2-4	CASSWGFGMAKNIQYF	TGTGCCAGCAGTTGGGGGTTTGGTATGGCCAAAAACATTCAGTACTTC
TRBD1	TRBV27	NA	TRBJ2-1	CASSLWGTGSRDRDEQFF	TGTGCCAGCAGTTTATGGGGGACAGGGTCGCGGGATCGTGATGAGCAGTTCTTC
TRBD2	TRBV25-1	NA	TRBJ2-6	CASSDTSGRFSGANVLTF	TGTGCCAGCAGTGACACTAGCGGGAGGTTTTCTGGGGCCAACGTCCTGACTTTC
TRBD2	TRBV5-1	once	TRBJ2-2	CASSRTSGGGTGELFF	TGCGCCAGCAGTCGGACTAGCGGAGGGGGCACCGGGGAGCTGTTTTTT
NA	TRBV27	once	TRBJ2-2	CASSFAGAVTGELFF	TGTGCCAGCAGTTTTGCCGGGGCTGTCACCGGGGAGCTGTTTTTT
TRBD1	TRBV6-6	NA	TRBJ2-7	CASSYQDRLSYEQYF	TGTGCCAGCAGTTACCAGGACAGGCTTTCCTACGAGCAGTACTTC
TRBD1	TRBV28	NA	TRBJ1-5	CASSAWGRGLSNQPQHF	TGTGCCAGCAGTGCTTGGGGGAGGGGGCTTAGCAATCAGCCCCAGCATTTT
NA	TRBV2	once	TRBJ1-1	CASSDQGRDTEAFF	TGTGCCAGCAGTGATCAGGGGCGGGACACTGAAGCTTTCTTT
TRBD1	TRBV28	NA	TRBJ1-2	CASSLGQGARYGYTF	TGTGCCAGCAGTTTGGGACAGGGGGCGCGTTATGGCTACACCTTC
NA	TRBV24-1	NA	TRBJ1-5	CATSDPRVNQPQHF	TGTGCCACCAGTGATCCCAGGGTAAATCAGCCCCAGCATTTT
NA	TRBV5-8	NA	TRBJ2-7	CASSTTEGAYEQYF	TGTGCCAGCAGCACGACCGAGGGTGCCTACGAGCAGTACTTC
TRBD2	TRBV15	NA	TRBJ2-5	CATSGRTSGSPGVETQYF	TGTGCCACCAGCGGTCGGACTAGCGGTAGCCCAGGGGTAGAGACCCAGTACTTC
NA	TRBV30	NA	TRBJ2-7	CAWSRDTSYEQYF	TGTGCCTGGAGTCGGGACACCTCCTACGAGCAGTACTTC
TRBD2	TRBV5-1	NA	TRBJ2-7	CASSPGLDEQYF	TGCGCCAGCAGCCCGGGACTAGACGAGCAGTACTTC
TRBD2	TRBV28	NA	TRBJ2-1	CASSLWGGRAGDEQFF	TGTGCCAGCAGTTTATGGGGCGGGAGGGCCGGCGATGAGCAGTTCTTC
TRBD2	TRBV19	NA	TRBJ2-1	CASSKTSGTGNEQFF	TGTGCCAGTAGTAAGACTAGCGGGACGGGCAATGAGCAGTTCTTC
TRBD1	TRBV5-1	NA	TRBJ1-2	CASSITTGVDLYTF	TGCGCCAGCAGCATAACGACAGGGGTTGATTTGTACACCTTC
NA	TRBV9	NA	TRBJ2-3	CASGGASPGDTQYF	TGTGCCAGCGGTGGGGCTTCCCCCGGAGATACGCAGTATTTT
NA	TRBV30	NA	TRBJ1-5	CAWSVSGNQPQHF	TGTGCCTGGAGTGTATCGGGCAATCAGCCCCAGCATTTT
NA	TRBV24-1	NA	TRBJ1-5	CATSDADRMGRAQHF	TGTGCCACCAGTGATGCTGACAGGATGGGCAGAGCCCAGCATTTT
TRBD1	TRBV6-5	NA	TRBJ1-5	CASSPRTGPGPQHF	TGTGCCAGCAGTCCCCGGACAGGGCCAGGGCCCCAGCATTTT
NA	TRBV15	once	TRBJ1-2	CATSRDFYGYTF	TGTGCCACCAGCAGAGATTTCTATGGCTACACCTTC
NA	TRBV19	once	TRBJ2-3	CASSMTVSTDTQYF	TGTGCCAGTAGTATGACAGTTAGCACAGATACGCAGTATTTT
TRBD1	TRBV28	NA	TRBJ1-2	CASSSGTGGNYGYTF	TGTGCCAGCAGTTCCGGGACAGGGGGGAACTATGGCTACACCTTC
TRBD1	TRBV29-1	few	TRBJ1-2	CSVGGGQGYGYTF	TGCAGCGTTGGGGGAGGACAGGGATATGGCTACACCTTC
NA	TRBV6-2/TRBV6-3	NA	TRBJ2-7	CASSPFGGRHEQYF	TGTGCCAGCAGTCCCTTCGGAGGGCGCCACGAGCAGTACTTC
NA	TRBV4-1	NA	TRBJ1-5	CASSQTRDPQPQHF	TGCGCCAGCAGCCAAACCCGCGACCCTCAGCCCCAGCATTTT
NA	TRBV2	NA	TRBJ2-5	CASSGVSQETQYF	TGTGCCAGCAGTGGTGTGAGCCAAGAGACCCAGTACTTC
NA	TRBV6-2/TRBV6-3	NA	TRBJ1-2	CASSATGFYGYTF	TGTGCCAGCAGTGCCACAGGGTTCTATGGCTACACCTTC
TRBD2	TRBV5-1	NA	TRBJ2-7	CASSLVSGSLYEQYF	TGCGCCAGCAGCTTGGTTAGCGGGAGTCTATACGAGCAGTACTTC
NA	TRBV30	NA	TRBJ1-5	CAWSVSGLGQPQHF	TGTGCCTGGAGTGTATCAGGGCTTGGTCAGCCCCAGCATTTT
TRBD1	TRBV27	NA	TRBJ2-6	CASSTPGQGATGANVLTF	TGTGCCAGCAGTACTCCGGGACAGGGGGCAACTGGGGCCAACGTCCTGACTTTC
TRBD2	TRBV19	NA	TRBJ2-3	CASSAWTSGVTDTQYF	TGTGCCAGTAGTGCCTGGACTAGCGGGGTCACAGATACGCAGTATTTT
NA	TRBV6-2/TRBV6-3	once	TRBJ1-5	CASSYQGRSNQPQHF	TGTGCCAGCAGTTACCAGGGGCGGAGCAATCAGCCCCAGCATTTT
NA	TRBV2	once	TRBJ2-1	CASSRRGAYNEQFF	TGTGCCAGCAGTAGGCGGGGTGCCTACAATGAGCAGTTCTTC
NA	TRBV5-1	NA	TRBJ1-2	CASSLAGDAGYTF	TGCGCCAGCAGCTTGGCCGGGGACGCTGGCTACACCTTC
NA	TRBV30	NA	TRBJ1-3	CAWSRTTSGNTIYF	TGTGCCTGGAGTAGAACAACCTCTGGAAACACCATATATTTT
NA	TRBV7-9	NA	TRBJ1-5	CASSFGGQPQHF	TGTGCCAGCAGCTTTGGAGGGCAGCCCCAGCATTTT
NA	TRBV3-1/TRBV3-2	NA	TRBJ1-5	CASSQARGQPQHF	TGTGCCAGCAGCCAAGCAAGAGGGCAGCCCCAGCATTTT
TRBD1	TRBV20-1	NA	TRBJ2-7	CSADRAREQYF	TGCAGCGCAGACAGGGCTCGCGAGCAGTACTTC
TRBD1	TRBV6-5	NA	TRBJ1-1	CASSYWGQANTEAFF	TGTGCCAGCAGTTACTGGGGACAGGCGAACACTGAAGCTTTCTTT
NA	TRBV4-1	NA	TRBJ1-3	CASSQVASSGNTIYF	TGCGCCAGCAGCCAAGTGGCCTCCTCTGGAAACACCATATATTTT
NA	TRBV5-1	NA	TRBJ1-2	CASSPGTIYGYTF	TGCGCCAGCAGCCCCGGGACTATCTATGGCTACACCTTC
TRBD1	TRBV27	NA	TRBJ2-7	CASRIQGSLFYEQYF	TGTGCCAGCAGGATACAGGGGTCCCTATTTTACGAGCAGTACTTC
TRBD2	TRBV13	once	TRBJ2-1	CASSLGTLAENNEQFF	TGTGCCAGCAGCTTAGGCACCCTAGCGGAGAACAATGAGCAGTTCTTC
TRBD1	TRBV12-5	NA	TRBJ1-1	CASGLDRGGTEAFF	TGTGCTAGTGGTTTGGACAGGGGAGGGACTGAAGCTTTCTTT
TRBD2	TRBV28	NA	TRBJ2-7	CASSPPGGSPYF	TGTGCCAGCAGTCCCCCGGGGGGGTCCCCGTACTTC
NA	TRBV10-3	NA	TRBJ1-1	CAISELDTSNTEAFF	TGTGCCATCAGTGAGCTGGACACGTCCAACACTGAAGCTTTCTTT
NA	TRBV7-2	NA	TRBJ2-7	CASSLGTSLYEQYF	TGTGCCAGCAGCTTAGGGACTTCACTGTACGAGCAGTACTTC
TRBD1	TRBV13	NA	TRBJ2-7	CASSTGTGAYEQYF	TGTGCCAGCAGCACCGGGACAGGGGCCTACGAGCAGTACTTC
TRBD1	TRBV25-1	NA	TRBJ2-3	CASSAQGARGTDTQYF	TGTGCCAGCAGTGCCCAGGGGGCGAGGGGCACAGATACGCAGTATTTT
TRBD2	TRBV2	NA	TRBJ2-5	CASSPGGGRDVETQYF	TGTGCCAGCAGTCCCGGGGGCGGGAGGGACGTCGAGACCCAGTACTTC
NA	TRBV18	NA	TRBJ2-5	CASALQETQYF	TGTGCCAGCGCCCTCCAAGAGACCCAGTACTTC